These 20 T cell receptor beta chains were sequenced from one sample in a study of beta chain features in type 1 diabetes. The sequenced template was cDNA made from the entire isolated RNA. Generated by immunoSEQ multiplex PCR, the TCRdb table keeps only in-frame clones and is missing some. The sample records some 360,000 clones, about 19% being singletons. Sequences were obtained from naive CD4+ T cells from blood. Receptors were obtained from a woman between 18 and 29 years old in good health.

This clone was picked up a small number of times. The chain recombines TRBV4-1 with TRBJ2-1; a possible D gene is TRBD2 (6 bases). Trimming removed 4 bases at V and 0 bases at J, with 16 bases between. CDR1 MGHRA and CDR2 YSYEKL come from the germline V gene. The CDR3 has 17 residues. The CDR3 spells CASSPLFSGSSYNEQFF. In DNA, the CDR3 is TGCGCCAGCAGCCCTCTCTTTAGCGGAAGCTCCTACAATGAGCAGTTCTTC.

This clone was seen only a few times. The CDR3 nucleotides read TGTGCCAGCAGCCCCTCCGGTCTAGCGGAGTACAATGAGCAGTTCTTC. Translated: CASSPSGLAEYNEQFF. The V and J genes are TRBV5-6 and TRBJ2-1, with TRBD2 identical over 7 bases. The germline V gene encodes CDR1 SGHDT and CDR2 YYEEEE. The CDR3 extends over 16 amino acids. Trimming cost V 4 bases and J 4 bases; bases outside gene matches: 11. The entire variable domain, with the rest obtained from reference TRBV5-6 and TRBJ2-1, is as follows: DAGVTQSPTHLIKTRGQQVTLRCSPKSGHDTVSWYQQALGQGPQFIFQYYEEEERQRGNFPDRFSGHQFPNYSSELNVNALLLGDSALYLCASSPSGLAEYNEQFFGPGTRLTVL.

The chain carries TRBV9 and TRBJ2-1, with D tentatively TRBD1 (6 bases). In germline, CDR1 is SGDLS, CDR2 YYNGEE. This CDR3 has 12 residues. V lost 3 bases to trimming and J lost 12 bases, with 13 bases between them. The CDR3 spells CASSANTGRQFF. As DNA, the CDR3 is TGTGCCAGCAGCGCGAATACAGGGCGGCAGTTCTTC.

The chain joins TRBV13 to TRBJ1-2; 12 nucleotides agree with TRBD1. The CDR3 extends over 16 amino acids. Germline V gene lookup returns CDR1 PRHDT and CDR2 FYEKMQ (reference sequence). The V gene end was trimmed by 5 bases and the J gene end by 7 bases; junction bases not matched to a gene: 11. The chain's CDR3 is CASSHRLGQGARGYTF. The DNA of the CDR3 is TGTGCCAGCAGCCACCGGCTGGGACAGGGGGCTCGTGGCTACACCTTC.

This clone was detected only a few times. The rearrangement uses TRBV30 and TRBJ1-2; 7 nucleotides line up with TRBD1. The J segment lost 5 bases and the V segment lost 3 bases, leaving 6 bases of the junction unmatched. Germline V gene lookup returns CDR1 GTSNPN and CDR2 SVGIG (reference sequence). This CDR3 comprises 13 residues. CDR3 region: CAWRETGIYGYTF. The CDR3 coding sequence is TGTGCCTGGAGAGAGACAGGGATTTATGGCTACACCTTC. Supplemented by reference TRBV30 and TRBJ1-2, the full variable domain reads SQTIHQWPATLVQPVGSPLSLECTVEGTSNPNLYWYRQAAGRGLQLLFYSVGIGQISSEVPQNLSASRPQDRQFILSSKKLLLSDSGFYLCAWRETGIYGYTFGSGTRLTVV.

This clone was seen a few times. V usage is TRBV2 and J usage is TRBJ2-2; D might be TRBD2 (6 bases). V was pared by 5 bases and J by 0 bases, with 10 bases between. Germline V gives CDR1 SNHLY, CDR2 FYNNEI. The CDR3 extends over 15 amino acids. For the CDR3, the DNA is TGTGCCAGCAGTCGCGGGATCGCGAACACCGGGGAGCTGTTTTTT. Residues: CASSRGIANTGELFF.

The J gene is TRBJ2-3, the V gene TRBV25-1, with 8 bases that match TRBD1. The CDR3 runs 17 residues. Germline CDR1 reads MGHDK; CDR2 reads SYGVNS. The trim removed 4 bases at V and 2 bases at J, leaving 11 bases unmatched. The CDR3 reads CASSGSPGGAPTDTQYF. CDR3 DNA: TGTGCCAGCAGTGGCAGCCCAGGGGGCGCCCCCACAGATACGCAGTATTTT. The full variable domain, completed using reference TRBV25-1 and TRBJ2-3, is EADIYQTPRYLVIGTGKKITLECSQTMGHDKMYWYQQDPGMELHLIHYSYGVNSTEKGDLSSESTVSRIRTEHFPLTLESARPSHTSQYLCASSGSPGGAPTDTQYFGPGTRLTVL.

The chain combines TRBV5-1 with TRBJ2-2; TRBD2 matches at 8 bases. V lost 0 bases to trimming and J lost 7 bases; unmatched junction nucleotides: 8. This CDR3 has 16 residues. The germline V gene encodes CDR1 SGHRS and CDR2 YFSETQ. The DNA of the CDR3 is TGCGCCAGCAGCTTGGTCGGGACTAGTCTAAGCGGGGAGCTGTTTTTT. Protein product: CASSLVGTSLSGELFF.

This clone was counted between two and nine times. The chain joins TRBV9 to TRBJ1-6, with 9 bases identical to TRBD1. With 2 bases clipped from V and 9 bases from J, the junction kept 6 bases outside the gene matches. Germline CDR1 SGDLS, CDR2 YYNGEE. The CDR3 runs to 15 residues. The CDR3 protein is CASSVRGQGSSPLHF. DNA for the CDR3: TGTGCCAGCAGCGTCCGGGGACAGGGAAGTTCACCCCTCCACTTT.

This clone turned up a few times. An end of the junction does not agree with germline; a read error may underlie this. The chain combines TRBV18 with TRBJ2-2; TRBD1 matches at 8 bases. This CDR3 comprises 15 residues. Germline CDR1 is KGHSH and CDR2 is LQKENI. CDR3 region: CASSPRTGNNGELFF. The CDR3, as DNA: TGTGCCAGCTCACCCCGGACAGGGAACAACGGGGAGCTGTTTTTT.

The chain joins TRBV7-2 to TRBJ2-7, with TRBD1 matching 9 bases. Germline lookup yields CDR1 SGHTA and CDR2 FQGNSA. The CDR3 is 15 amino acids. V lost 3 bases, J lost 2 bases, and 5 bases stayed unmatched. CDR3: CASSLRGQGPYEQYF. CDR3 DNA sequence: TGTGCCAGCAGCTTGCGGGGACAGGGACCCTACGAGCAGTACTTC.

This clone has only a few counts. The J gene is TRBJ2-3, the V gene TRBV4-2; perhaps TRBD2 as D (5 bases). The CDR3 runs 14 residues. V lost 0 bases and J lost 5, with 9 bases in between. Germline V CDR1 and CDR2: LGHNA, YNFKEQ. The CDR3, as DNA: TGTGCCAGCAGCCAAGAAGCGGCGGGAGATACGCAGTATTTT. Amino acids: CASSQEAAGDTQYF.

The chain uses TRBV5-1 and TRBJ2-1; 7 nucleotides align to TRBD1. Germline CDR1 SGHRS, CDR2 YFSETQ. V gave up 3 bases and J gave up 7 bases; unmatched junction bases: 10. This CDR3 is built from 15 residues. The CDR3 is CASSSDRARSNEQFF. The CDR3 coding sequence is TGCGCCAGCAGCTCCGACAGGGCGCGGTCAAATGAGCAGTTCTTC. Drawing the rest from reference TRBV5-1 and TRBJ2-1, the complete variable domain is KAGVTQTPRYLIKTRGQQVTLSCSPISGHRSVSWYQQTPGQGLQFLFEYFSETQRNKGNFPGRFSGRQFSNSRSEMNVSTLELGDSALYLCASSSDRARSNEQFFGPGTRLTVL.

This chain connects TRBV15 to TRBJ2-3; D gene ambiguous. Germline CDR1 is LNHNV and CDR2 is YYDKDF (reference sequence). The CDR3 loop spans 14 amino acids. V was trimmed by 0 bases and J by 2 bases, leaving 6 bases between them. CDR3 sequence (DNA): TGTGCCACCAGCAGAGAGGCGGCCACAGATACGCAGTATTTT. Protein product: CATSREAATDTQYF.

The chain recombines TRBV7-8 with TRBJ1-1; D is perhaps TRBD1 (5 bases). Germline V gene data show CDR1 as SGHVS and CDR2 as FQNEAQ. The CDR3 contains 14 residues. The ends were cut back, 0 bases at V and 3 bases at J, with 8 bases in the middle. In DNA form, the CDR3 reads TGTGCCAGCAGCTTAGCCAGGGAGGACACTGAAGCTTTCTTT. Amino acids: CASSLAREDTEAFF.

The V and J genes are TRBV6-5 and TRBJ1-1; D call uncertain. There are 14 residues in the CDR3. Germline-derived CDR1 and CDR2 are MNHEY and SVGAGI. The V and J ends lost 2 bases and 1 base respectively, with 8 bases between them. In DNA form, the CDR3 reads TGTGCCAGCAGTTACCGGAGACCGAACACTGAAGCTTTCTTT. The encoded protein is CASSYRRPNTEAFF.

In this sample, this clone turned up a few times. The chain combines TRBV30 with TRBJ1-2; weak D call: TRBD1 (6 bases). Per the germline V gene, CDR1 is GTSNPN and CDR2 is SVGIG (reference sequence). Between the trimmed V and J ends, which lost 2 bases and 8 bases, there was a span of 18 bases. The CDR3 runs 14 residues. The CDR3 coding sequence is TGTGCCTGGAGTTCAGGGGCAGAGGCGTGGGGCTACACCTTC. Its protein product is CAWSSGAEAWGYTF.

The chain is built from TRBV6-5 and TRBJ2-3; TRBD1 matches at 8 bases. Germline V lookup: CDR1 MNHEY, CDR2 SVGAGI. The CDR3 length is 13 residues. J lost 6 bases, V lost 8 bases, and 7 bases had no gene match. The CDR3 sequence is CASGQGITDTQYF. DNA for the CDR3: TGTGCCAGCGGACAGGGAATCACGGATACGCAGTATTTT.

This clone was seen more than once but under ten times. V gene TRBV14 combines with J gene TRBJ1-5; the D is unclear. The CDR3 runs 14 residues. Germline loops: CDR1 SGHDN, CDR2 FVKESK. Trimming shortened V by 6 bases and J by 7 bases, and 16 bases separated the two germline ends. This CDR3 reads CASSRSGDIQPQHF. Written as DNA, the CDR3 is TGTGCCAGCAGTCGTTCCGGGGATATACAGCCCCAGCATTTT.

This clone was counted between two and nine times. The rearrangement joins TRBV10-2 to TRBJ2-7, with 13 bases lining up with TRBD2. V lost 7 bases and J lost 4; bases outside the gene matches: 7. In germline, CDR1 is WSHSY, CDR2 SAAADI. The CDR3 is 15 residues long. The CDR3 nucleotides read TGCGCCAGCATGTCGGGACTAGCGGGAAGGTACGAGCAGTACTTC. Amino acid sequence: CASMSGLAGRYEQYF.